One sample yielded the 26 T cell receptor beta chains listed below, sequenced in a study of CD8+CD57+ T cells in acquired aplastic anemia. An expansion of CD8+CD57+ cells by flow cytometry had been shown in patients chosen for sequencing. Genomic DNA acted as the template from which TCR beta VDJ combination and CDR3 sequence profiling were carried out. TCRdb analysed the reads with MiXCR anew, one entry per CDR3 protein. Of 150,000 to 200,000 distinct CDR3 sequences listed, less than 60% are singletons. The sequenced material came from sorted CD4+, CD8+, or CD8+CD57+ T cells (not recorded which) from PBMCs. All receptors come from a human donor with aplastic anemia.

The J gene is TRBJ2-3, the V gene TRBV24-1, with D tentatively TRBD1 (5 bases). Germline V gives CDR1 KGHDR, CDR2 SFDVKD. The CDR3 length is 14 residues. V lost 4 bases to trimming and J lost 4 bases, with 11 bases between them. This CDR3 is CATSDARAADTQYF. In nucleotides, the CDR3 is TGTGCCACCAGTGACGCCAGGGCCGCAGATACGCAGTATTTT.

This clonotype has a handful of counts. The genes are TRBV11-1 and TRBJ2-5; perhaps TRBD2 as D (6 bases). The germline V gene has CDR1 SGHAT and CDR2 FQDESV (reference sequence). The V and J ends lost 5 bases and 5 bases respectively, with 15 bases between them. The CDR3 totals 14 residues. The CDR3 sequence is CASSPWRDVETQYF. CDR3 in DNA: TGTGCCAGCAGCCCTTGGCGGGACGTTGAGACCCAGTACTTC.

This clonotype was detected ten times or more. The chain employs TRBV19 and TRBJ1-5, with 12 bases lining up with TRBD1. Germline V gene lookup returns CDR1 LNHDA and CDR2 SQIVND (reference sequence). The V segment lost 3 bases and the J segment 9 bases; nucleotides outside the gene matches: 6. This CDR3 is built from 15 residues. CDR3 coding DNA: TGTGCCAGTAGTATGGGACAGGGGGCCCCCCGGCCCCAGCATTTT. This codes for CASSMGQGAPRPQHF.

The rearrangement joins TRBV20-1 to TRBJ2-6; unclear D gene. Germline V gene data show CDR1 as DFQATT and CDR2 as SNEGSKA (reference sequence). This CDR3 comprises 18 residues. The V and J ends lost 3 bases and 0 bases respectively, with 18 bases between them. As DNA, the CDR3 is TGCAGTGCTAGCCCGATTACGGACCGATTCTCTGGGGCCAACGTCCTGACTTTC. As protein: CSASPITDRFSGANVLTF.

This clonotype was seen many times. The DNA for the CDR3 is TGTGCCAGCAGTTACTCGGGACAGCTCCAAAATTCACCCCTCCACTTT. Its translation: CASSYSGQLQNSPLHF. The chain couples TRBV6-5 to TRBJ1-6; 7 bases agree with TRBD1. With V trimmed by 0 bases and J by 7 bases, 6 bases remained unmatched. The CDR3 consists of 16 residues. From germline, CDR1 is MNHEY and CDR2 SVGAGI.

J is TRBJ1-1 and V is TRBV11-3, with TRBD1 matching over 9 bases. Germline values: CDR1 SGHNT, CDR2 YENEEA. CDR3 length: 14 amino acids. Trimming removed 7 bases from V and 4 bases from J; junction bases left unmatched: 7. CDR3 coding DNA: TGTGCCAGCACACAGGGGGCCTGGGGCACTGAAGCTTTCTTT. Protein: CASTQGAWGTEAFF.

The rearrangement uses TRBV29-1 and TRBJ2-7; a weak D match, TRBD1 (6 bases). The CDR3 runs 12 residues. Trimming removed 6 bases at V and 3 bases at J, with 12 bases between. The germline V gene has CDR1 SQVTM and CDR2 ANQGSEA. The CDR3 sequence: CSVVDRNYEQYF. The CDR3, as DNA: TGCAGCGTCGTAGACAGGAACTACGAGCAGTACTTC.

The rearrangement joins TRBV29-1 to TRBJ2-5; 7 bases are shared with TRBD1. The CDR3 spans 13 residues. From germline, CDR1 is SQVTM and CDR2 ANQGSEA. The J segment lost 4 bases and the V segment lost 8 bases, leaving 10 bases of the junction unmatched. CDR3 region: CSSFGRGLETQYF. The DNA for the CDR3 is TGCAGCTCTTTCGGTAGGGGGCTAGAGACCCAGTACTTC.

The chain uses TRBV20-1 and TRBJ2-3, with D maybe TRBD2 (6 bases). Trimming pared 2 bases from V and 6 bases from J, leaving 6 bases between. The CDR3 is 11 residues long. In germline, CDR1 is DFQATT, CDR2 SNEGSKA (reference sequence). This CDR3 reads CSARRGDTQYF. CDR3 bases: TGCAGTGCTAGACGGGGGGATACGCAGTATTTT.

Note on this clonotype: Just one base apart from a much larger clone, this may be a read error. The CDR3 sequence is CASGISQSGTHHEGYTF. The CDR3 region has the DNA TGTGCCAGTGGTATCAGCCAGTCGGGGACACACCACGAGGGCTACACCTTC. The V gene is TRBV19, the J gene TRBJ1-2; tentatively, D is TRBD1 (6 bases). Germline V lookup: CDR1 LNHDA, CDR2 SQIVND (reference sequence). This CDR3 is 17 amino acids long.

This clonotype was seen only once. The chain is built from TRBV10-3 and TRBJ2-7, with D unresolved. The CDR3 has 14 amino acids. Per the germline V gene, CDR1 is ENHRY and CDR2 is SYGVKD. V lost 4 bases, J lost 2 bases, and 12 bases lay in between. Here the CDR3 reads CAISGGRITYEQYF. DNA for the CDR3: TGTGCCATCAGTGGAGGCAGGATAACCTACGAGCAGTACTTC.

The rearrangement joins TRBV20-1 to TRBJ1-6, with TRBD1 identical over 7 bases. CDR1 DFQATT and CDR2 SNEGSKA come from the germline V gene (reference sequence). The CDR3 sequence is 15 residues long. The ends lost 0 bases at V and 7 bases at J; junction bases unmatched: 6. CDR3 bases: TGCAGTGCTAGAGAGGGGGGGACAGTAAATTCACCCCTCCACTTT. Encoded protein: CSAREGGTVNSPLHF.

The chain uses TRBV15 and TRBJ2-1; unclear D gene. CDR3 length: 11 amino acids. V gave up 0 bases and J gave up 8 bases, with 2 bases separating them. Germline V gene sequence: CDR1 LNHNV, CDR2 YYDKDF (reference sequence). CDR3 nucleotide sequence: TGTGCCACCAGCAGAGAGGATGAGCAGTTCTTC. Protein product: CATSREDEQFF.

This clonotype was recorded only once. Since a much larger clone is just one base distant, this may be a read error. V gene TRBV12-3 or TRBV12-4 combines with J gene TRBJ1-1; TRBD1 is a possible D gene (6 bases). This CDR3 has 13 amino acids. DNA for the CDR3: TGTGCCGGCAGCGGGGGCGTTGGTACTGAAGCTTTCTTT. Protein product: CAGSGGVGTEAFF.

The CDR3 spells CSVDIGTDLLRGYTF. DNA for the CDR3: TGCAGCGTTGACATTGGGACGGACCTGCTGAGGGGCTACACCTTC. The chain has TRBV29-1 and TRBJ1-2; weak D call: TRBD1 (5 bases). The CDR3 spans 15 residues. CDR1 SQVTM and CDR2 ANQGSEA come from the germline V gene. V shed 3 bases and J shed 8 bases, with 22 bases lying between them.

This clonotype was observed a few times. The chain has TRBV14 and TRBJ2-7; D is perhaps TRBD1 (6 bases). CDR3 length: 16 amino acids. Trimming stripped 3 bases from V and 2 bases from J, with 17 bases between. The germline V gene encodes CDR1 SGHDN and CDR2 FVKESK. CDR3 in amino acids: CASSQKPGTYTYEQYF. The CDR3 DNA reads as TGTGCCAGCAGCCAGAAACCCGGGACATATACCTACGAGCAGTACTTC.

V usage is TRBV20-1 and J usage is TRBJ2-3; D gene unclear. CDR1 and CDR2 from the germline V gene are DFQATT and SNEGSKA (reference sequence). This CDR3 spans 11 amino acids. V was shortened by 6 bases and J by 5 bases, with 9 bases between the two germline ends. The CDR3 loop is CSAPSGDTQYF. The CDR3 DNA sequence: TGCAGTGCCCCAAGTGGAGATACGCAGTATTTT.

The rearrangement joins TRBV19 to TRBJ2-5, with D possibly TRBD2 on 6 matching bases. Per the germline V gene, CDR1 is LNHDA and CDR2 is SQIVND (reference sequence). The CDR3 has 16 amino acids. The germline V and J ends were trimmed by 3 bases and 5 bases, with 19 bases remaining between them. DNA of the CDR3: TGTGCCAGTAGTATTTACCTGCCAGGGAGGAGGGAGACCCAGTACTTC. Protein: CASSIYLPGRRETQYF.

This clonotype was counted at least ten times. The rearrangement links TRBV25-1 to TRBJ1-2; 8 bases line up with TRBD1. The CDR3 has 17 amino acids. Trimming at V came to 4 bases and at J to 1 base, leaving 11 bases not matched to a gene. CDR1 and CDR2 (germline): MGHDK, SYGVNS. The CDR3: CASSGSLGTGDNYGYTF. CDR3 coding DNA: TGTGCCAGCAGTGGGTCGCTGGGGACAGGAGATAACTATGGCTACACCTTC.

This clonotype was recorded at least ten times. V is TRBV5-1 and J is TRBJ2-5; possibly TRBD1 for D (5 bases). Trimming removed 0 bases at V and 2 bases at J, with 11 bases between. The CDR3 is 15 residues long. The V gene's germline CDR1 is SGHRS and CDR2 YFSETQ. CDR3 sequence reads: CASSLEGHTQETQYF. The CDR3 region has the DNA TGCGCCAGCAGCTTGGAAGGACACACTCAAGAGACCCAGTACTTC.

In this sample, this clonotype turned up a few times. The chain carries TRBV4-1 and TRBJ1-3; unclear D gene. Trimming took 6 bases from V and 4 from J, leaving 25 bases between them. The CDR3 is made up of 18 amino acids. In germline, CDR1 is MGHRA, CDR2 YSYEKL. Here the CDR3 DNA reads TGCGCCAGCAGACAACCGCTTTCCTCGGCAGGATCGGGAAACACCATATATTTT. Its translation is CASRQPLSSAGSGNTIYF.

The rearrangement joins TRBV10-3 to TRBJ2-7; D is perhaps TRBD1 (6 bases). V shed 1 base and J shed 5 bases, with 12 bases lying between them. Germline V CDR1 and CDR2: ENHRY, SYGVKD. The CDR3 is 14 amino acids. CDR3 coding DNA: TGTGCCATCAGTGAGTACGGCAGGGGCGACGAGCAGTACTTC. This gives the protein CAISEYGRGDEQYF.

This clonotype was seen once. The V and J genes are TRBV2 and TRBJ1-6; D unresolved. This CDR3 has 17 amino acids. The V end lost 6 bases, the J end lost 0 bases, and 15 bases lay between the germline ends. Germline CDR1 SNHLY, CDR2 FYNNEI. CDR3 amino acids: CASSAQFPSSYNSPLHF. DNA of the CDR3: TGTGCCAGCAGCGCCCAGTTCCCGAGCTCCTATAATTCACCCCTCCACTTT.

The gene calls are TRBV10-3 and TRBJ1-2, with TRBD1 matching 10 bases. The CDR3 is 14 residues long. The V gene end was trimmed by 11 bases and the J gene end by 2 bases; junction bases not matched to a gene: 8. Germline CDR1 and CDR2: ENHRY and SYGVKD. The CDR3 nucleotides are TGTGCCGTAGGGGAGGGACAGGGGAACTATGGCTACACCTTC. The encoded protein is CAVGEGQGNYGYTF.

The chain recombines TRBV20-1 with TRBJ1-5; D not certain. Germline values: CDR1 DFQATT, CDR2 SNEGSKA (reference sequence). The CDR3 spans 16 residues. V gave up 2 bases and J gave up 0 bases, with 14 bases separating them. CDR3 DNA sequence: TGCAGTGCTAGAAGGTCCCGTCCGGCTAGCAATCAGCCCCAGCATTTT. Translated: CSARRSRPASNQPQHF.

This rearrangement joins TRBV14 to TRBJ2-1; 12 nucleotides line up with TRBD2. The CDR3 sequence is 16 residues long. V shed 3 bases, J shed 7 bases, and the junction held 7 bases outside the gene matches. CDR1 is SGHDN and CDR2 is FVKESK in the germline V gene. CDR3 sequence (DNA): TGTGCCAGCAGCCAGCTAGCGGGAGGGGGGAGAAATGAGCAGTTCTTC. It translates to CASSQLAGGGRNEQFF.